Each of the 22 T cell receptor beta chains below was sequenced from the same sample in a study of blood T cell repertoires in COVID-19. Only in-frame clones appear in the TCRdb table, and some are missing; sequencing was by immunoSEQ multiplex PCR. The sample consists of fewer than 150,000 clones, roughly 70% of them appearing once. Sample: peripheral blood. These receptors all come from a human donor with acute or convalescent COVID-19. The donor label of this sample is uncertain.

The V call is TRBV28, the J call TRBJ2-1, with 7 positions matching TRBD1. The germline CDR1 and CDR2 sequences are MDHEN and SYDVKM. The CDR3 totals 14 residues. Germline trimming cut 4 bases from V and 8 bases from J; bases unmatched to any gene: 8. CDR3 coding DNA: TGTGCCAGCAGTTCGACGAGGACAGGCGATGAGCAGTTCTTC. It encodes CASSSTRTGDEQFF.

This sequence joins TRBV9 and TRBJ1-4; D is possibly TRBD1 (5 bases). This CDR3 contains 15 residues. Looked up from germline, CDR1 is SGDLS and CDR2 is YYNGEE. V lost 2 bases, J lost 0 bases, and 8 bases lay in between. The DNA of the CDR3 is TGTGCCAGCAGCGTGCAGGGTTCAACTAATGAAAAACTGTTTTTT. Translated: CASSVQGSTNEKLFF.

This clone was detected only once. In DNA, the CDR3 is TGTGCCAGCAGTCGGGGACAGCATAGCAATCAGCCCCAGCATTTT. Its protein product is CASSRGQHSNQPQHF. The chain joins TRBV2 to TRBJ1-5; 7 bases align to TRBD1. J was trimmed by 0 bases and V by 5 bases; bases with no gene match: 4. The CDR3 is 15 residues long. Germline values: CDR1 SNHLY, CDR2 FYNNEI.

This rearrangement joins TRBV5-5 to TRBJ2-1, with D tentatively TRBD2 (7 bases). Germline CDR1 is SGHKS and CDR2 is YYEKEE (reference sequence). Trimming took off 4 bases at V and 7 bases at J, with 18 bases between the two ends. The CDR3 is 15 amino acids. The CDR3 loop reads CASSPHWGGQNEQFF. The DNA of the CDR3 is TGTGCCAGCAGCCCCCACTGGGGGGGCCAGAATGAGCAGTTCTTC.

The rearrangement joins TRBV11-2 to TRBJ1-2, with D possibly TRBD1 on 6 matching bases. The CDR3 has 13 amino acids. The V gene lost 2 bases and the J gene lost 6 bases, with 10 bases spanning the gap. Germline V gene lookup returns CDR1 SGHAT and CDR2 FQNNGV. CDR3 sequence reads: CASSLSGTHGYTF. CDR3 sequence (DNA): TGTGCCAGCAGCTTATCCGGGACACATGGCTACACCTTC.

The chain carries TRBV13 and TRBJ2-3; D gene unclear. Per germline, CDR1 PRHDT and CDR2 FYEKMQ (reference sequence). The germline V and J ends were trimmed by 4 bases and 0 bases, with 11 bases remaining between them. The CDR3 extends over 15 amino acids. CDR3 DNA: TGTGCCAGCAGCTCTCGGAGTCCCAGCACAGATACGCAGTATTTT. Its protein product is CASSSRSPSTDTQYF.

The V and J genes are TRBV7-9 and TRBJ1-2; D possibly corresponds to TRBD1 (5 bases). The V and J ends lost 0 bases and 8 bases respectively, with 10 bases between them. This CDR3 is built from 13 residues. Germline lookup yields CDR1 SEHNR and CDR2 FQNEAQ (reference sequence). CDR3 sequence (DNA): TGTGCCAGCAGCTTAGCGGGGCAAGGCGGCTACACCTTC. Amino acid sequence: CASSLAGQGGYTF.

This clone has only a few counts. J is TRBJ2-1 and V is TRBV28; tentatively, D is TRBD1 (6 bases). Trimming shortened V by 6 bases and J by 5 bases, and 17 bases separated the two germline ends. Germline V gene data show CDR1 as MDHEN and CDR2 as SYDVKM. The CDR3 sequence is 15 residues long. DNA for the CDR3: TGTGCCAGCAGCCCCCAGGTACAGGGCCACAATGAGCAGTTCTTC. Residues: CASSPQVQGHNEQFF.

The chain has TRBV2 and TRBJ1-5; no reliable D call. Germline V gene lookup returns CDR1 SNHLY and CDR2 FYNNEI. The CDR3 spans 12 residues. The V gene lost 7 bases and the J gene lost 2 bases, with 6 bases spanning the gap. Written as DNA, the CDR3 is TGTGCCAGCATGAGGGGCAATCAGCCCCAGCATTTT. Translating it yields CASMRGNQPQHF.

The chain links TRBV2 to TRBJ1-2; D unresolved. Trimming took 10 bases from V and 0 from J, leaving 15 bases between them. Germline CDR1 reads SNHLY; CDR2 reads FYNNEI. The CDR3 covers 14 residues. CDR3 nucleotide sequence: TGTGCCACTCACCAAGACGGAGCTAACTATGGCTACACCTTC. Translated, it gives CATHQDGANYGYTF. The variable domain in full, with the rest retrieved from reference TRBV2 and TRBJ1-2, is EPEVTQTPSHQVTQMGQEVILRCVPISNHLYFYWYRQILGQKVEFLVSFYNNEISEKSEIFDDQFSVERPDGSNFTLKIRSTKLEDSAMYFCATHQDGANYGYTFGSGTRLTVV.

J is TRBJ1-5 and V is TRBV6-5, with TRBD1 as a possible D gene (5 bases). Trimming left V 6 bases short and J 0 bases short, with 12 bases between. The CDR3 consists of 15 residues. Germline CDR1 reads MNHEY; CDR2 reads SVGAGI. DNA of the CDR3: TGTGCCAGCAGACTCAGGGTCCTTAGCAATCAGCCCCAGCATTTT. It codes for CASRLRVLSNQPQHF.

This rearrangement joins TRBV2 to TRBJ1-6; D call uncertain. The CDR3 runs to 17 residues. Trimming removed 4 bases from V and 0 bases from J, with 13 bases in between. Germline CDR1 is SNHLY and CDR2 is FYNNEI. CDR3 nucleotides: TGTGCCAGCAGTGGGGGAGCTCGGAGCTCCTATAATTCACCCCTCCACTTT. Protein product: CASSGGARSSYNSPLHF.

This sequence joins TRBV23-1 and TRBJ2-3; 8 nucleotides agree with TRBD1. TRBV23-1 belongs to the ORF category, with a function that is uncertain. The CDR3 has 18 residues. V shed 8 bases and J 1 base; nucleotides not matched to a gene: 17. CDR3 DNA: TGCGCCAGCTCCCGGGACAGGTTTCGTCTCCCCCGCACAGATACGCAGTATTTT. Amino acids: CASSRDRFRLPRTDTQYF.

The chain has TRBV9 and TRBJ2-1; weak D call: TRBD2 (5 bases). The CDR3 totals 14 residues. V lost 0 bases and J 9 bases, leaving 13 bases between the germline ends. In germline, CDR1 is SGDLS, CDR2 YYNGEE. The CDR3: CASSVEGDLSEQFF. The CDR3, as DNA: TGTGCCAGCAGCGTAGAGGGAGACCTTAGTGAGCAGTTCTTC. The full variable domain, with the rest looked up from reference TRBV9 and TRBJ2-1, is DSGVTQTPKHLITATGQRVTLRCSPRSGDLSVYWYQQSLDQGLQFLIQYYNGEERAKGNILERFSAQQFPDLHSELNLSSLELGDSALYFCASSVEGDLSEQFFGPGTRLTVL.

The J gene is TRBJ2-5, the V gene TRBV7-9; D is possibly TRBD2 (6 bases). V lost 5 bases to trimming and J lost 5 bases, with 12 bases between them. There are 13 residues in the CDR3. Germline V CDR1 and CDR2: SEHNR, FQNEAQ (reference sequence). CDR3 sequence (DNA): TGTGCCAGCAGCCTGCGACTAGGGGAGACCCAGTACTTC. This gives the protein CASSLRLGETQYF.

This chain connects TRBV7-2 to TRBJ1-5; possibly TRBD1 for D (5 bases). CDR3 size: 15 residues. Deletions cut 3 bases from V and 3 bases from J, with 12 bases between. Looked up from germline, CDR1 is SGHTA and CDR2 is FQGNSA. This chain's CDR3 is CASSLMGGPNQPQHF. CDR3 nucleotides: TGTGCCAGCAGCTTGATGGGGGGACCCAATCAGCCCCAGCATTTT.

The V and J genes are TRBV4-2 and TRBJ1-1, with D possibly being TRBD1 (6 bases). The CDR3 covers 13 residues. The V and J ends lost 3 bases and 3 bases respectively, with 8 bases between them. Germline CDR1 reads LGHNA; CDR2 reads YNFKEQ. CDR3 DNA: TGTGCCAGCAGCCACCACAGGGACACTGAAGCTTTCTTT. Residues: CASSHHRDTEAFF.

The genes are TRBV28 and TRBJ2-2, with TRBD1 identical over 8 bases. J was trimmed by 6 bases and V by 1 base; bases with no gene match: 7. Germline CDR1 reads MDHEN; CDR2 reads SYDVKM. The CDR3 runs to 16 residues. As DNA, the CDR3 is TGTGCCAGCAGTTTATCAGGACAGGGCTCGGCCGGGGAGCTGTTTTTT. Translating gives CASSLSGQGSAGELFF.

This clone was recorded a few times. This chain uses TRBV12-5 with TRBJ1-2, with 10 positions matching TRBD1. The trim removed 1 base at V and 3 bases at J, leaving 2 bases unmatched. The CDR3 extends over 15 amino acids. Germline values: CDR1 LGHNT, CDR2 FRNRAP. The CDR3 sequence is CASGLGGQGYYGYTF. The CDR3 coding sequence is TGTGCTAGTGGTTTGGGGGGACAGGGGTACTATGGCTACACCTTC. Full variable domain (outside the CDR3, taken from reference TRBV12-5 and TRBJ1-2): DARVTQTPRHKVTEMGQEVTMRCQPILGHNTVFWYRQTMMQGLELLAYFRNRAPLDDSGMPKDRFSAEMPDATLATLKIQPSEPRDSAVYFCASGLGGQGYYGYTFGSGTRLTVV.

This clone has just a few counts. The chain joins TRBV7-2 to TRBJ1-3; maybe TRBD1 (6 bases). The CDR3 sequence is 15 residues long. The germline V and J ends were trimmed by 3 bases and 4 bases, with 13 bases remaining between them. Germline CDR1 SGHTA, CDR2 FQGNSA. The CDR3 DNA reads TGTGCCAGCAGCTTCGCAGGGGCGAGAGGAAACACCATATATTTT. Protein sequence: CASSFAGARGNTIYF.

The chain is built from TRBV2 and TRBJ1-1; tentative D call: TRBD1 (6 bases). The ends were cut back, 6 bases at V and 5 bases at J, with 16 bases in the middle. The CDR3 has 14 amino acids. Germline CDR1 reads SNHLY; CDR2 reads FYNNEI. CDR3 sequence (DNA): TGTGCCAGCAGGGGTAACAGGGCATTGACTGAAGCTTTCTTT. This encodes CASRGNRALTEAFF.

This sequence joins TRBV3-1 (or the pseudogene TRBV3-2) and TRBJ2-6, with 9 bases lining up with TRBD2. The CDR3 is made up of 17 amino acids. CDR1 is LGHDT, CDR2 YNNKEL, per germline (reference sequence). J was trimmed by 8 bases and V by 5 bases; bases with no gene match: 13. The CDR3 DNA follows: TGTGCCAGCAGCGATAGCGGGGGCCCCTCCCGGTCCAACGTCCTGACTTTC. As protein: CASSDSGGPSRSNVLTF.